A selection of T cell receptor beta chains follows, all from one sample in a study of regulatory T cells in long-lasting Graves disease. MiXCR, run by TCRdb on the multiplex PCR reads, gives a single entry per CDR3 protein. This sample has roughly 560,000 distinct CDR3 sequences; about 16% occur once, and the top ten carry 20% to 30%. These data were also filed under a second study, of T cells in Graves' hyperthyroidism and ophthalmopathy.

Sample: peripheral blood mononuclear cells (PBMCs), taken at new diagnosis, from a patient treated with antithyroid drugs. The receptor set was obtained from a woman between 40 and 65 years old with Graves disease. Both conserved end residues are trimmed from each CDR3.

>TRBV6-1
ASSEVNRNTEAF
>TRBV9
ASSVGTLRKDSPLH
>TRBV6-1
ASRSGGVETQY
>TRBV28
ASTASGGILGETQY
>TRBV11-2
ASSLGPGRGQETQY
>TRBV27
ASSLSGTSGGARQF
>TRBV15
ATSRAQGFTEAF
>TRBV9
ASSVGGQGTEKLF
>TRBV5-1
ASSLGQARADTQY
>TRBV11-2
ASSKANSGNTIY
>TRBV24-1
ATSDPTSNQPQH
>TRBV7-2
ASSPSGLQETQY
>TRBV7-2
ASTHSSRDRDTDTQY
>TRBV11-3
ASSSRNSGGAGETQY
>TRBV5-1
ASSLVSSGAVPSREQF
>TRBV15
ATSLDRGIINEQF
>TRBV6-2/TRBV6-3
ASSYYWGTNTEAF
>TRBV11-2
ASMQTGIRNTIY
>TRBV30
AWSVVPPDTQY
>TRBV5-6
ASSDGTMNYGYT
>TRBV5-5
ASSWGITGKSEAF
>TRBV19
ASSPPPGRTDTQY
>TRBV6-1
ASSPHWDSGNTIY
>TRBV27
AGSLNAAQETQY
>TRBV6-2/TRBV6-3
ASSYPGSDYGYT
>TRBV12-3/TRBV12-4
ASSLGENIQY
>TRBV30
ACPQGRSTEAF
>TRBV3-1
ASSQARTGRANYGYT
>TRBV7-9
ASSLSTGYETQY
>TRBV19
ASSPTTFGEAF
>TRBV30
AWQTGTGNTIY
>TRBV12-3/TRBV12-4
ASSMRGAAF
>TRBV5-1
ASSQDSLGGELF
>TRBV3-1
ASSQPTGYEQY
>TRBV24-1
ATSYLGDTQY
>TRBV2
ARATGVEAF
>TRBV19
ASTLGLLYGYT
>TRBV27
ASSLRDREQETQY
>TRBV13
ASSLQREITGELF
>TRBV2
ARGTGDSPLH